One sample yielded the 7 T cell receptor beta chains listed below, sequenced in a study of OX40 agonist ivuxolimab in advanced cancers. The library was obtained by the immunoSEQ multiplex PCR assay. Entries here come from immuneACCESS through TCRdb and include only in-frame sequences with V and J called. Some clones fail to appear in such tables; in the studies checked, an unresolved V gene covers under half of the shortfall, and the cause of the remainder is unknown. The sample data list 75,000 to 100,000 clones, and 91% of these were observed just once. The top ten clones comprise 0.7% to 1% of the sample. The starting material was CD4+ or CD8+ T cells sorted from blood, obtained in a trial of the OX40 agonist ivuxolimab. The receptors stem from an adult with an advanced solid tumor such as melanoma, head and neck, liver or kidney cancer.

The chain links TRBV5-1 to TRBJ1-1, with TRBD1 matching over 8 bases. The length of the CDR3 is 15 residues. In germline, CDR1 is SGHRS, CDR2 YFSETQ. The V segment lost 4 bases and the J segment 2 bases; nucleotides outside the gene matches: 7. CDR3 DNA sequence: TGCGCCAGCAGCGCGGGGACAGGAGTCAACACTGAAGCTTTCTTT. This encodes CASSAGTGVNTEAFF. The variable domain in full, completed from reference TRBV5-1 and TRBJ1-1, reads KAGVTQTPRYLIKTRGQQVTLSCSPISGHRSVSWYQQTPGQGLQFLFEYFSETQRNKGNFPGRFSGRQFSNSRSEMNVSTLELGDSALYLCASSAGTGVNTEAFFGQGTRLTVV.

DNA for the CDR3: TGTGCCAGCAGCCCGATTGGGACTACAACCCTTTACAATGAGCAGTTCTTC. Protein sequence: CASSPIGTTTLYNEQFF. The rearrangement joins TRBV7-2 to TRBJ2-1, with TRBD2 matching over 7 bases. The germline CDR1 and CDR2 sequences are SGHTA and FQGNSA. The ends lost 5 bases at V and 4 bases at J; junction bases unmatched: 14. The CDR3 extends over 17 amino acids.

This clone was counted a single time. This chain joins TRBV30 and TRBJ2-7, with 10 bases fitting TRBD1. V lost 5 bases and J lost 4; bases outside the gene matches: 5. The CDR3 runs to 13 residues. Germline CDR1 and CDR2: GTSNPN and SVGIG (reference sequence). CDR3 sequence (DNA): TGTGCCTGGGGGACAGGGGTTGTATACGAGCAGTACTTC. Protein: CAWGTGVVYEQYF.

This clone showed up just once. This chain uses TRBV7-9 with TRBJ2-1; 11 bases are a match to TRBD2. J lost 5 bases, V lost 1 base, and 1 base had no gene match. Germline lookup yields CDR1 SEHNR and CDR2 FQNEAQ (reference sequence). The CDR3 is 15 amino acids. CDR3 in DNA: TGTGCCAGCAGCTTAGGACTAGCGGGAAACAATGAGCAGTTCTTC. Translated, it gives CASSLGLAGNNEQFF.

The genes are TRBV11-2 and TRBJ2-5, with 7 bases aligning to TRBD1. The CDR3 has 14 residues. Germline V gene sequence: CDR1 SGHAT, CDR2 FQNNGV. Trimming at V came to 5 bases and at J to 5 bases, leaving 8 bases not matched to a gene. DNA for the CDR3: TGTGCCAGCAGCCAAAGGACAGGTGGGGAGACCCAGTACTTC. It is translated as CASSQRTGGETQYF.

This sequence joins TRBV7-3 and TRBJ1-2, with 10 nucleotides matching TRBD1. The CDR3 covers 14 residues. Per germline, CDR1 SGHTA and CDR2 FQGTGA. Trimming cost V 5 bases and J 8 bases; bases outside gene matches: 8. CDR3 nucleotides: TGTGCCAGCAGCCCCCGGGACAGGGGTGGCGGCTACACCTTC. This gives the protein CASSPRDRGGGYTF.

The chain employs TRBV5-4 and TRBJ2-1; 9 bases match TRBD2. V shed 2 bases and J 7 bases; nucleotides not matched to a gene: 4. This CDR3 region has 14 residues. Germline-derived CDR1 and CDR2 are SGHNT and YYREEE (reference sequence). In DNA, the CDR3 is TGTGCCAGCAGCTTAGGCGGGAGGGGGAATGAGCAGTTCTTC. Its protein is CASSLGGRGNEQFF.